The T cell receptor beta chain under discussion was sequenced for a study of molecular identifiers for immune sequencing clone quantification. This CDR3 spans 15 amino acids. The V and J ends lost 7 bases and 3 bases respectively, with 17 bases between them. Germline V lookup: CDR1 LNHDA, CDR2 SQIVND (reference sequence). Bulk TCR libraries were made with methods that had been previously described and with listed TCR primers. TCRdb reprocessed the PCR reads via MiXCR and lists one record per CDR3 protein. The table records around 460,000 distinct CDR3 sequences, around a fifth of them present only once.

The clonotype originates from a human donor in good health. Some libraries in this study had Jurkat cell RNA spiked in. The chain is built from TRBV19 and TRBJ2-3; a possible D gene is TRBD1 (6 bases). The specimen sequenced was naive CD8+ T cells from blood, with Jurkat cell RNA spiked in. The sample's subset: FACS-sorted CD8+CD4-CCR7+CD45RA+ naive T cells. The CDR3 protein is CASTAGTRGTDTQYF. CDR3 nucleotides: TGTGCCAGTACCGCCGGGACACGAGGAACAGATACGCAGTATTTT.